This entry features one T cell receptor (beta chain) sequence. The antigen remains unidentified. The record originates from a study of cytomegalovirus exposure and HLA in healthy donors. Study-wide results and caveats: Follow-up analysis seemed to connect common viral pathogens with several of the most significant clusters identified. The study flagged some 170 TCR beta chains as cytomegalovirus-associated.

With 60 Vbeta and 13 Jbeta primers, the PCR was carried out. Sequencing was performed with immunoSEQ multiplex PCR; in TCRdb, only in-frame clones are kept and a portion is missing. Found here are about 95,000 clones, under 85% of them singletons; the top ten hold around 9.9%. CDR1 and CDR2 from the germline V gene are SGHRS and YFSETQ. J was trimmed by 4 bases and V by 4 bases; bases with no gene match: 7. The CDR3 is 15 residues long. The specimen was PBMCs. The sequence derives from a young man in good health and CMV-seropositive. The J gene is TRBJ2-2, the V gene TRBV5-1; 7 bases fit TRBD1. CDR3 region: CASSPTGSGTGELFF. CDR3 in DNA: TGCGCCAGCAGCCCGACAGGGAGTGGCACCGGGGAGCTGTTTTTT.